These T cell receptor beta chains were read from a single sample in a study of T cells in tumors after PD-1 blockade. Clones were read by immunoSEQ multiplex PCR, and TCRdb kept only the in-frame ones, dropping some. The sample includes around 60,000 clones, roughly 78% of them seen just once. The sample consisted of PBMCs, taken before anti-PD-1 treatment. Every receptor here comes from a human donor with basal cell carcinoma. The CDR3 runs from the conserved cysteine through the conserved F or W. D genes are given only for firm matches. Where a row states a size, it is once, few, many or the class of an expanded clone; other rows omit it.

abundance	v_gene	d_gene	j_gene	CDR3aa	CDR3nt
few	TRBV2	TRBD1	TRBJ1-2	CASSDTQGVAGYTF	TGTGCCAGCAGTGACACACAGGGGGTAGCTGGCTACACCTTC
once	TRBV30	TRBD1	TRBJ1-2	CAWTPSDRERWGVYGYTF	TGTGCCTGGACCCCCTCGGACAGGGAAAGGTGGGGGGTCTATGGCTACACCTTC
-	TRBV19	-	TRBJ1-1	CASSIDRRRNEAFF	TGTGCCAGTAGTATAGATCGACGACGGAATGAAGCTTTCTTT
-	TRBV5-5	-	TRBJ1-2	CASSLVEGAYYGYTF	TGTGCCAGCAGCTTGGTAGAGGGAGCGTACTATGGCTACACCTTC
-	TRBV7-2	-	TRBJ2-7	CASSQNWQPAYEQYF	TGTGCCAGCAGCCAGAATTGGCAGCCCGCCTACGAGCAGTACTTC
-	TRBV12-5	-	TRBJ1-1	CASGRDTYTEAFF	TGTGCTAGTGGACGGGACACCTACACTGAAGCTTTCTTT
-	TRBV6-5	-	TRBJ1-1	CASHSPGGSEAFF	TGTGCCAGCCATTCCCCCGGGGGCTCTGAAGCTTTCTTT
-	TRBV6-5	-	TRBJ1-4	CASSLTENEKLFF	TGTGCCAGCAGTCTGACGGAAAATGAAAAACTGTTTTTT
-	TRBV9	-	TRBJ2-7	CASSVDPGGGGALNEQYF	TGTGCCAGCAGCGTGGACCCCGGAGGAGGGGGCGCTTTAAACGAGCAGTACTTC
once	TRBV3-1/TRBV3-2	-	TRBJ2-1	CASSQVLGSYNEQFF	TGTGCCAGCAGCCAAGTTTTGGGCTCCTACAATGAGCAGTTCTTC
-	TRBV29-1	-	TRBJ1-6	CSVEVLDVSRFGNSPLHF	TGCAGCGTTGAGGTGTTGGACGTCTCAAGATTTGGAAATTCACCCCTCCACTTT
-	TRBV12-5	TRBD1	TRBJ1-5	CASGPGQGLNQPQHF	TGTGCTAGTGGGCCGGGACAGGGGTTAAATCAGCCCCAGCATTTT
-	TRBV30	TRBD1	TRBJ2-7	CAWSTSGQSYEQYF	TGTGCCTGGAGTACCTCGGGACAGTCATACGAGCAGTACTTC
-	TRBV5-1	-	TRBJ2-7	CASRPSVTAYEQYF	TGCGCCAGCAGACCCTCAGTGACGGCCTACGAGCAGTACTTC
-	TRBV5-1	TRBD1	TRBJ1-3	CASSAGQGANTIYF	TGCGCCAGCAGCGCGGGACAGGGGGCAAACACCATATATTTT
-	TRBV19	-	TRBJ1-1	CASSETREVVTEAFF	TGTGCCAGTAGTGAAACCAGGGAGGTTGTCACTGAAGCTTTCTTT
once	TRBV15	-	TRBJ1-1	CATSRVGGVGTEAFF	TGTGCCACCAGCAGAGTCGGGGGGGTCGGGACTGAAGCTTTCTTT
-	TRBV6-5	TRBD1	TRBJ1-2	CASSYSNRQGNRYTF	TGTGCCAGCAGTTACTCGAACCGACAGGGAAATCGCTACACCTTC
-	TRBV18	-	TRBJ2-3	CASSPLKLQVAGGTDTQYF	TGTGCCAGCTCACCATTGAAGCTACAGGTGGCAGGGGGCACAGATACGCAGTATTTT
-	TRBV18	-	TRBJ1-5	CASSPKEVGQPQHF	TGTGCCAGCTCACCAAAGGAGGTCGGCCAGCCCCAGCATTTT
-	TRBV13	-	TRBJ1-1	CASNLGAGYPNTEAFF	TGTGCCAGCAACCTAGGGGCAGGCTACCCGAACACTGAAGCTTTCTTT
-	TRBV4-1	-	TRBJ1-2	CASSQGEARLNYGYTF	TGCGCCAGCAGCCAGGGGGAGGCCAGGCTCAACTATGGCTACACCTTC
-	TRBV27	TRBD1	TRBJ1-2	CASRRPGQGDYGYTF	TGTGCCAGCAGACGTCCGGGACAGGGAGACTATGGCTACACCTTC
-	TRBV27	-	TRBJ2-5	CVTRGPRSQETQYF	TGTGTCACCCGGGGCCCCCGTTCTCAAGAGACCCAGTACTTC
once	TRBV5-1	TRBD1	TRBJ1-1	CASRDPTRGQASMNTEAFF	TGCGCCAGCAGGGATCCGACCAGAGGACAGGCCTCAATGAACACTGAAGCTTTCTTT
-	TRBV5-1	TRBD2	TRBJ2-1	CASSMGLANEQFF	TGCGCCAGCAGCATGGGACTAGCCAATGAGCAGTTCTTC
once	TRBV12-5	TRBD1	TRBJ2-4	CASGSGQGEAKNIQYF	TGTGCTAGTGGTTCAGGACAGGGGGAAGCCAAAAACATTCAGTACTTC
-	TRBV7-9	TRBD1	TRBJ1-2	CASSLSQGAAHGYTF	TGTGCCAGCAGCCTCTCACAGGGGGCTGCCCATGGCTACACCTTC
-	TRBV6-4	-	TRBJ1-1	CASSSDKSTEAFF	TGTGCCAGCAGCTCGGACAAGAGCACTGAAGCTTTCTTT
-	TRBV15	-	TRBJ1-2	CATSRDFDRYYGYTF	TGTGCCACCAGCAGAGATTTCGACAGGTACTATGGCTACACCTTC
-	TRBV28	-	TRBJ1-4	CASSLGGWGEKLFF	TGTGCCAGCAGTTTAGGGGGGTGGGGGGAAAAACTGTTTTTT
-	TRBV11-3	TRBD1	TRBJ2-3	CASSSLNRWDRGTDTQYF	TGTGCCAGCAGCTCCCTAAACAGGTGGGACAGGGGTACAGATACGCAGTATTTT
few	TRBV5-1	TRBD1	TRBJ1-4	CASSPGQGGNEKLFF	TGCGCCAGCAGCCCGGGACAGGGGGGTAATGAAAAACTGTTTTTT
-	TRBV30	-	TRBJ1-1	CAWSEVGRATEAFF	TGTGCCTGGAGTGAGGTAGGGAGGGCCACTGAAGCTTTCTTT
-	TRBV10-1	TRBD2	TRBJ2-2	CASSTSGPSSGELFF	TGCGCCAGCAGCACTAGCGGGCCTTCCTCCGGGGAGCTGTTTTTT
-	TRBV28	-	TRBJ1-1	CATRGYPEAFF	TGTGCCACCAGGGGTTATCCTGAAGCTTTCTTT
-	TRBV30	TRBD2	TRBJ2-1	CAWSGGLVGEDEQFF	TGTGCCTGGAGCGGCGGACTAGTAGGGGAGGATGAGCAGTTCTTC
-	TRBV7-8	-	TRBJ2-2	CASSSRVAGTGELFF	TGTGCCAGCAGCTCCAGGGTCGCGGGTACCGGGGAGCTGTTTTTT
-	TRBV5-4	-	TRBJ2-5	CASSSRTEETQYF	TGTGCCAGCAGCTCCCGCACCGAGGAGACCCAGTACTTC
few	TRBV2	TRBD2	TRBJ2-2	CASSKSTGEGMEAGELFF	TGTGCCAGCAGCAAAAGCACGGGGGAGGGAATGGAAGCCGGGGAGCTGTTTTTT
-	TRBV6-5	-	TRBJ1-2	CASSLRGPDGYTF	TGTGCCAGCAGTCTCCGGGGGCCGGATGGCTACACCTTC